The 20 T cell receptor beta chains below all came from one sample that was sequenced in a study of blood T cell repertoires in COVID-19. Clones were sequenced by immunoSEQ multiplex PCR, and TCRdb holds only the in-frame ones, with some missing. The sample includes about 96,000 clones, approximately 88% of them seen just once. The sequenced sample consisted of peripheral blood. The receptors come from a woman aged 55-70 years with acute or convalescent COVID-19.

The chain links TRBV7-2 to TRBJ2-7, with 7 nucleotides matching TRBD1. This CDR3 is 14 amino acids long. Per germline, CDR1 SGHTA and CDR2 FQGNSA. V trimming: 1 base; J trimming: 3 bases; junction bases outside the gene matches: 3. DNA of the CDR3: TGTGCCAGCAGCTTAGGTGGACAGGACTACGAGCAGTACTTC. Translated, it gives CASSLGGQDYEQYF.

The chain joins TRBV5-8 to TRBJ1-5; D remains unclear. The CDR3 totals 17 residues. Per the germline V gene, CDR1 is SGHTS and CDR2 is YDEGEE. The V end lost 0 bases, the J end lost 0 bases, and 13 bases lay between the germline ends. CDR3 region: CASSLDGESGSNQPQHF. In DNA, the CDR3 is TGTGCCAGCAGCTTGGATGGGGAGTCGGGTAGCAATCAGCCCCAGCATTTT.

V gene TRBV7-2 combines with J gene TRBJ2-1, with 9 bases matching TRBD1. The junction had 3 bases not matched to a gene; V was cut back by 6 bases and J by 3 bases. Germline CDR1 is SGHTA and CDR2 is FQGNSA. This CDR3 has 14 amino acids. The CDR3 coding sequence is TGTGCCAGCAGGGGACAGGGATACTACAATGAGCAGTTCTTC. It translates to CASRGQGYYNEQFF.

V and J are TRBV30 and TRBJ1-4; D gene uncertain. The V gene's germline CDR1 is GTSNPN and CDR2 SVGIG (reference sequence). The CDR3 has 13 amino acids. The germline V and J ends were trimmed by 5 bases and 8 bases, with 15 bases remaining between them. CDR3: CAWAEGFREKLFF. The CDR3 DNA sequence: TGTGCCTGGGCCGAGGGCTTTCGGGAAAAACTGTTTTTT.

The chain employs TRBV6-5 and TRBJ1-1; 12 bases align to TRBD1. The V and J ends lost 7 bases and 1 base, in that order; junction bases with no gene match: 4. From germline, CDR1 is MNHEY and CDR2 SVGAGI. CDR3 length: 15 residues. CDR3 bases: TGTGCCAGCACGGGACAGGGGGCTGGGAACACTGAAGCTTTCTTT. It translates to CASTGQGAGNTEAFF.

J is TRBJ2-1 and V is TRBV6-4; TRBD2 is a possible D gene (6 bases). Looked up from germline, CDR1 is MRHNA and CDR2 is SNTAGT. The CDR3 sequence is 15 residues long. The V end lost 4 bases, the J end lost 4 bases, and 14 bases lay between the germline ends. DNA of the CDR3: TGTGCCAGCAGTGTTGTTCGGGGGAGTTACAATGAGCAGTTCTTC. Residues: CASSVVRGSYNEQFF.

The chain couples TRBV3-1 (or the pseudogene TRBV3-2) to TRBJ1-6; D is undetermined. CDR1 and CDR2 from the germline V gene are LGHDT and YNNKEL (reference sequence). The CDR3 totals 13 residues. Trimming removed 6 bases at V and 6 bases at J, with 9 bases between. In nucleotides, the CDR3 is TGTGCCAGCAGGCATAACACTAATTCACCCCTCCACTTT. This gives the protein CASRHNTNSPLHF.

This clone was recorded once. This CDR3 is CASSPDRSETQYF. The CDR3, as DNA: TGTGCCAGCAGTCCTGACAGGTCTGAGACCCAGTACTTC. The rearrangement links TRBV2 to TRBJ2-5, with D possibly TRBD1 on 6 matching bases. Between the trimmed V and J ends, which lost 5 bases and 5 bases, there was a span of 12 bases. CDR1 and CDR2 (germline): SNHLY, FYNNEI. The length of the CDR3 is 13 residues.

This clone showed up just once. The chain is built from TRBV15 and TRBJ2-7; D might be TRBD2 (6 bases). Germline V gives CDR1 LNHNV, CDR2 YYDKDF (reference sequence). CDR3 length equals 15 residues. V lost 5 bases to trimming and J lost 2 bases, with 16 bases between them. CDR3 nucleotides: TGTGCCACCAGCTACGGAGGGCTATACCCCTACGAGCAGTACTTC. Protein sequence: CATSYGGLYPYEQYF.

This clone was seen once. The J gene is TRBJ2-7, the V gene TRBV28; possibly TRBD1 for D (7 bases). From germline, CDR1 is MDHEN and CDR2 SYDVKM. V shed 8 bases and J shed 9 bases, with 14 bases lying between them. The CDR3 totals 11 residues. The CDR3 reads CASGGTAAQYF. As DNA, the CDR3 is TGTGCCAGCGGCGGGACAGCCGCGCAGTACTTC.

The CDR3 protein is CASSENPRGLWNTEAFF. CDR3 nucleotide sequence: TGTGCCAGCAGTGAAAACCCCAGGGGGCTATGGAACACTGAAGCTTTCTTT. The V call is TRBV25-1, the J call TRBJ1-1; TRBD1 matches 8 bases. Germline trimming cut 2 bases from V and 1 base from J; bases unmatched to any gene: 9. Looked up from germline, CDR1 is MGHDK and CDR2 is SYGVNS. This CDR3 has 17 residues.

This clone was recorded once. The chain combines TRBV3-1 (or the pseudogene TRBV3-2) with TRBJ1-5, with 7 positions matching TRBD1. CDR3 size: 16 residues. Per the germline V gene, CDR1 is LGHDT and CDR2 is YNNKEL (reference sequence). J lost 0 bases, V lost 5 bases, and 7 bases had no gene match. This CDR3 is CASSYGTVHSNQPQHF. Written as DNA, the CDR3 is TGTGCCAGCAGCTATGGGACAGTCCATAGCAATCAGCCCCAGCATTTT.

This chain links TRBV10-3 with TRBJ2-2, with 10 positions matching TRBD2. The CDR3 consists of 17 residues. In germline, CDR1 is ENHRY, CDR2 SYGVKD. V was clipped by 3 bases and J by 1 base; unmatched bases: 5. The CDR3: CAISDTGLAENTGELFF. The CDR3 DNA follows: TGTGCCATCAGTGACACAGGACTAGCGGAGAACACCGGGGAGCTGTTTTTT.

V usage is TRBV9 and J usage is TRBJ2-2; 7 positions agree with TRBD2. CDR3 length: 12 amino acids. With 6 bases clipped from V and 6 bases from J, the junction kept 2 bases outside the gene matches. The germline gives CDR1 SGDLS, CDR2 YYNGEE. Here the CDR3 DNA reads TGTGCCAGCATGGGGAGGGCCGGGGAGCTGTTTTTT. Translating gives CASMGRAGELFF.

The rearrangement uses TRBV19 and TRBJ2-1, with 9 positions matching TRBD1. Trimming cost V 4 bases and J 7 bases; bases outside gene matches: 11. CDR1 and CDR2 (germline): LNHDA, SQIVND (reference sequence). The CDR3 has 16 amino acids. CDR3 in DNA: TGTGCCAGTAGTACCTTACGACAGGGGGGTCTTAATGAGCAGTTCTTC. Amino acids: CASSTLRQGGLNEQFF.

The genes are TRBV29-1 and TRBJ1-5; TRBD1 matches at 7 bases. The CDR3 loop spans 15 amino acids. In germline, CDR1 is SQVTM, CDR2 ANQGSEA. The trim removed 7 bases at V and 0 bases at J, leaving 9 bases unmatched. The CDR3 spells CSARQGLNSNQPQHF. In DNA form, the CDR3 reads TGCAGCGCCAGACAGGGCCTGAATAGCAATCAGCCCCAGCATTTT.

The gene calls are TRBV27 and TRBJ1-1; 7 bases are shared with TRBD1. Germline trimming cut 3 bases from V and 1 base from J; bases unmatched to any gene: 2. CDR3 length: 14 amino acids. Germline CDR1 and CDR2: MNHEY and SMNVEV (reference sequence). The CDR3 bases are TGTGCCAGCAGTTTTGGACAGGCGAACACTGAAGCTTTCTTT. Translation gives CASSFGQANTEAFF.

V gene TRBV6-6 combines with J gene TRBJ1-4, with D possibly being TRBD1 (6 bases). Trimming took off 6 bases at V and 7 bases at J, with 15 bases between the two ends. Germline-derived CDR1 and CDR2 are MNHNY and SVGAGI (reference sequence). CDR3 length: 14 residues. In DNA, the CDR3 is TGTGCCAGCAGGAACGAAAGGACAGCTGAAAAACTGTTTTTT. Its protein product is CASRNERTAEKLFF.

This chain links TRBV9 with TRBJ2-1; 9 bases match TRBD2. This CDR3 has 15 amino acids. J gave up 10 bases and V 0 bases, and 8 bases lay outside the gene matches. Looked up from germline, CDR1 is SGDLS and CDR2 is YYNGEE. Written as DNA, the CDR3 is TGTGCCAGCAGCGTAGGGCAGCGGGGGGTTGGCGAGCAGTTCTTC. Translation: CASSVGQRGVGEQFF.

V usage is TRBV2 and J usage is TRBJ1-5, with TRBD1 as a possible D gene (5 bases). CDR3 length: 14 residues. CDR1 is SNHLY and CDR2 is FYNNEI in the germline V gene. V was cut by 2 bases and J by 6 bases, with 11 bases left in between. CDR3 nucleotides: TGTGCCAGCAGTGAAAGGACACTTCCTCAGCCCCAGCATTTT. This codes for CASSERTLPQPQHF. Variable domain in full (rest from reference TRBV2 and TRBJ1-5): EPEVTQTPSHQVTQMGQEVILRCVPISNHLYFYWYRQILGQKVEFLVSFYNNEISEKSEIFDDQFSVERPDGSNFTLKIRSTKLEDSAMYFCASSERTLPQPQHFGDGTRLSIL.